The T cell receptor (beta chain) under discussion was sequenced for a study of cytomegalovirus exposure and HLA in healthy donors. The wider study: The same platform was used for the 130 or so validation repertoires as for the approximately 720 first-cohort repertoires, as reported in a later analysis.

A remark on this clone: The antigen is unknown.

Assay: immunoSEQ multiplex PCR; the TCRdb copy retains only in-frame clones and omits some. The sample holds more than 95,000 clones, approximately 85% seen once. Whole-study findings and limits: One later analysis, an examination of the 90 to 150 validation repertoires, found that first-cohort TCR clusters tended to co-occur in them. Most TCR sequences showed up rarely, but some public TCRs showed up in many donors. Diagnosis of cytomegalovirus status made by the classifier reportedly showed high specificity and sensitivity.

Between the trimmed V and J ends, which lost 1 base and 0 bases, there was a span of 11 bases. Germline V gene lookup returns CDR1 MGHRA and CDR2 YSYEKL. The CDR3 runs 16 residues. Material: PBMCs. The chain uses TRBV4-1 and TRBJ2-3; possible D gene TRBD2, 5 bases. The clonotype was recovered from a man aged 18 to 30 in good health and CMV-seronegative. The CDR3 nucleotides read TGCGCCAGCAGCCAAGGCACAGCGGCTAGCACAGATACGCAGTATTTT. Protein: CASSQGTAASTDTQYF.